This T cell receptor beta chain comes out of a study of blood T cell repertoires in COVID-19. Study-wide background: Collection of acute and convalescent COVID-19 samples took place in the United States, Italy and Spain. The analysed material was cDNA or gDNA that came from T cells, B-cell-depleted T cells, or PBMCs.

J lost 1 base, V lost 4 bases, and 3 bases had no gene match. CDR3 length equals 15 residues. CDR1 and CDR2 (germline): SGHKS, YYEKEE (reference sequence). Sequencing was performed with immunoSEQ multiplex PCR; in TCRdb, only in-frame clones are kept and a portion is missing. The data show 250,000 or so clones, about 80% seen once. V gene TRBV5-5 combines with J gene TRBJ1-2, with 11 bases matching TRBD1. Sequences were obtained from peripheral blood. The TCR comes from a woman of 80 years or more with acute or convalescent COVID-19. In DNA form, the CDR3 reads TGTGCCAGCAGCCCGGGACAGGGGGTTAACTATGGCTACACCTTC. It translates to CASSPGQGVNYGYTF.